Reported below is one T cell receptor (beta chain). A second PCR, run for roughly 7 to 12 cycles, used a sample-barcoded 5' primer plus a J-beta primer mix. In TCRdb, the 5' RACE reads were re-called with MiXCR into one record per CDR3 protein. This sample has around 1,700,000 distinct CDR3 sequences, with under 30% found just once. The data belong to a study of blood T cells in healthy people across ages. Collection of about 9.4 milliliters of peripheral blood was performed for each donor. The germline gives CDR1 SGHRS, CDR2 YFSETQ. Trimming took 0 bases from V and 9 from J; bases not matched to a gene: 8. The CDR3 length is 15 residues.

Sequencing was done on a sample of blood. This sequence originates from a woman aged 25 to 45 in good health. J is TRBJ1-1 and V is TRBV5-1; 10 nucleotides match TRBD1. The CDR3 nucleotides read TGCGCCAGCAGCTTGGAAGGGACAGGGGACGATAAAGCTTTCTTT. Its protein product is CASSLEGTGDDKAFF.